This T cell receptor (beta chain) originates from a study of blood T cells in healthy people across ages. General study points: Naive T cell percentage and TCR beta diversity correlated strongly.

Trimming shortened V by 8 bases and J by 1 base, and 8 bases separated the two germline ends. This CDR3 is built from 12 residues. A J-beta primer mix and a sample-barcoded 5' primer were used in a second PCR of about 6 to 12 cycles. A single record per CDR3 protein comes from TCRdb applying MiXCR to the 5' RACE reads. The sample shows roughly 2 million distinct CDR3 sequences, just under 50% of them seen only once. This clonotype occurred a few times. Its antigen is unidentified. The sequence derives from a woman aged 40-49 years in good health. The rearrangement joins TRBV12-3 or TRBV12-4 to TRBJ1-1; D gene ambiguous. Sequenced input: blood. The CDR3 is CASGRTNTEAFF. In DNA, the CDR3 is TGTGCCAGCGGTCGGACGAACACTGAAGCTTTCTTT.